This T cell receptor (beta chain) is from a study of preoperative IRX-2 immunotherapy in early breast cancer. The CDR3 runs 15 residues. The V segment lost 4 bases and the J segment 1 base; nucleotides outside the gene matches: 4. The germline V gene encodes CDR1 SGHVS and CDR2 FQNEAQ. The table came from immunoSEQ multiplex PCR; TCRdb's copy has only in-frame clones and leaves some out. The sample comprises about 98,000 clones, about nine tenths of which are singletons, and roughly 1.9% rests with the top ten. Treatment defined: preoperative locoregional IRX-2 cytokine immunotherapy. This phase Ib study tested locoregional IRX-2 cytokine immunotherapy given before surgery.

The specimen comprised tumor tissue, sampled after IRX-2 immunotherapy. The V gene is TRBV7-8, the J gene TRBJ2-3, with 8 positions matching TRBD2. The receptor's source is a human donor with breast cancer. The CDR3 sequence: CASSSGGAGTDTQYF. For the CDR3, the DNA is TGTGCCAGCAGCTCCGGGGGGGCCGGCACAGATACGCAGTATTTT.